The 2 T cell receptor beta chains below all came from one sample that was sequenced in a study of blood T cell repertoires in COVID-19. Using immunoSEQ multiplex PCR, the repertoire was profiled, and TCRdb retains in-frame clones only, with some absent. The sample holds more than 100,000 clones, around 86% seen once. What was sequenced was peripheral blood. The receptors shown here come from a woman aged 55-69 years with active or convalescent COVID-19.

In DNA form, the CDR3 reads TGTGCCAGTAGTAAAATACAGGGGGCTAGCGGCTACACCTTC. Its translation: CASSKIQGASGYTF. This sequence joins TRBV19 and TRBJ1-2, with 9 bases aligning to TRBD1. With V trimmed by 4 bases and J by 8 bases, 8 bases remained unmatched. The CDR3 spans 14 residues. CDR1 LNHDA and CDR2 SQIVND come from the germline V gene (reference sequence).

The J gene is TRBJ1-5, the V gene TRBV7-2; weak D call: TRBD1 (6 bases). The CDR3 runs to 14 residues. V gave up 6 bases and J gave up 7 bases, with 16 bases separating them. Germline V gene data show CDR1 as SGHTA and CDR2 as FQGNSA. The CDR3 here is CASSSQGREQPQHF. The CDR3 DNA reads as TGTGCCAGCAGTTCACAGGGCAGAGAGCAGCCCCAGCATTTT.